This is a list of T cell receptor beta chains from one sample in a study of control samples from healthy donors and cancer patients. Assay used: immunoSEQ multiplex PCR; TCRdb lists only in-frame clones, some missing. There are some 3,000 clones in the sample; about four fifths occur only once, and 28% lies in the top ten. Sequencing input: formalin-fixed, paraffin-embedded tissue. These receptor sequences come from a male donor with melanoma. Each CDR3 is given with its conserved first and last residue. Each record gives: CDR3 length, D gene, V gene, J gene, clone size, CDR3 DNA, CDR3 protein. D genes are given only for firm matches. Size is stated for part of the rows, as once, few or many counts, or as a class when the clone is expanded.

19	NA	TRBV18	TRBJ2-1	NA	TGTGCCAGCTCACCTACCGACAGGGAAGGACTAGGAGGGTTATTTGGGCAGTTCTTC	CASSPTDREGLGGLFGQFF
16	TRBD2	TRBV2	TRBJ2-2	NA	TGTGCCAGCAGTGAAGGGACTAGCGGTTTCGCCGGGGAGCTGTTTTTT	CASSEGTSGFAGELFF
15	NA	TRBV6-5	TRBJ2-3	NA	TGTGCCAGCAACCAATCCCCGAGCCGCACAGATACGCAGTATTTT	CASNQSPSRTDTQYF
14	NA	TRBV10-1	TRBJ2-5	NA	TGCGCCAGCAGTGAGACAATACCGCAAGAGACCCAGTACTTC	CASSETIPQETQYF
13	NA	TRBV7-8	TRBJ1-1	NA	TGTGCCAGCAGCCCCATTGTGAACACTGAAGCTTTCTTT	CASSPIVNTEAFF
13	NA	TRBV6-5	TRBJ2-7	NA	TGTGCCAGCAGTTACCCGGACATACACGAGCAGTACTTC	CASSYPDIHEQYF
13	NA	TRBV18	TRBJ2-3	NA	TGTGCCAGCTCACCACCGGGGTCAGATACGCAGTATTTT	CASSPPGSDTQYF
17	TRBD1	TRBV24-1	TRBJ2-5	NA	TGTGCCACCAGTGATTTGGGACAGGGCTCCGACCAAGAGACCCAGTACTTC	CATSDLGQGSDQETQYF
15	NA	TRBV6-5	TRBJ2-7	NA	TGTGCCAGCTCAGTAGGGGCGGGCAGCCCCTACGAGCAGTACTTC	CASSVGAGSPYEQYF
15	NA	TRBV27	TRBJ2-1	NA	TGTGCCAGCAGTCAGGGGCGGGTCCTATACAATGAGCAGTTCTTC	CASSQGRVLYNEQFF
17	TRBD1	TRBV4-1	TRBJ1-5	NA	TGCGCCAGCAGCCAAGATCATACAGGGGGCGATTGGCAGCCCCAGCATTTT	CASSQDHTGGDWQPQHF
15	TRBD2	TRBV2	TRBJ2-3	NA	TGTGCCAGCAGTAGAGGGACTAGACCTACAGATACGCAGTATTTT	CASSRGTRPTDTQYF
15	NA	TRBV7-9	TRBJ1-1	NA	TGTGCCAGCAGCTTAAATAGGGGTGTGAACACTGAAGCTTTCTTT	CASSLNRGVNTEAFF
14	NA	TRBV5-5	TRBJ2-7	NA	TGTGCCAGCAGCTTGCATCTGGACTGCTACGAGCAGTACTTC	CASSLHLDCYEQYF
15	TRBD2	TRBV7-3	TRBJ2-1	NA	TGTGCCAGCAGCTTAGGGACTAGCGGGATCAATGAGCAGTTCTTC	CASSLGTSGINEQFF
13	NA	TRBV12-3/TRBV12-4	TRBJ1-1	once	TGTGCCAGCAGTTTGGGAAAGAACACTGAAGCTTTCTTT	CASSLGKNTEAFF
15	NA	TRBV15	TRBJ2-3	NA	TGTGCCACCAGCAGCGGGAGCGGTAACACAGATACGCAGTATTTT	CATSSGSGNTDTQYF
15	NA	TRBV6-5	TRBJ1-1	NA	TGTGCCAGCAGTTACGCTTCGGGAGGGGGGACTGAAGCTTTCTTT	CASSYASGGGTEAFF
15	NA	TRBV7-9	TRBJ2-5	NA	TGTGCCAGCAGCGTAAGGGTGGGACTGCAAGAGACCCAGTACTTC	CASSVRVGLQETQYF
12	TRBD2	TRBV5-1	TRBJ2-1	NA	TGCGCCAGCAGGGCCGGGGGGGATGAGCAGTTCTTC	CASRAGGDEQFF
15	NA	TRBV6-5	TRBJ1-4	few	TGTGCCAGCAGTTACTCGACGGGGGCGGGCGAAAAACTGTTTTTT	CASSYSTGAGEKLFF
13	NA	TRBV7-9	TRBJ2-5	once	TGTGCCAGCAGCTTATCAGGGGCAGAGACCCAGTACTTC	CASSLSGAETQYF
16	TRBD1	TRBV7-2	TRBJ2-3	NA	TGTGCCAGCAGCTTAGGGGGACAGGGCCTCACAGATACGCAGTATTTT	CASSLGGQGLTDTQYF
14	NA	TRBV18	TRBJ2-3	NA	TGTGCCAGCTCACCACCAGGGACGCAAGATACGCAGTATTTT	CASSPPGTQDTQYF
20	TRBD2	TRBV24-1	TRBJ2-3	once	TGTGCCACCAGTGATTTGCATGGGTGGGTAGCGGGAGTGTTTGGAGATACGCAGTATTTT	CATSDLHGWVAGVFGDTQYF
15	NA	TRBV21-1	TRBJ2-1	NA	TGTGCCAGCAGCAAAGACAGGGGGAAGTACAATGAGCAGTTCTTC	CASSKDRGKYNEQFF
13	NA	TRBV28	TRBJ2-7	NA	TGTGCCAGCCAAAATCCCCGTTCCTACGAGCAGTACTTC	CASQNPRSYEQYF
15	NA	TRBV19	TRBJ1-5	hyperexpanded	TGTGCCAGTAGTATCTTCGACGGATACAATCAGCCCCAGCATTTT	CASSIFDGYNQPQHF
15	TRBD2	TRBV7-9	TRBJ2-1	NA	TGTGCCAGCAGCCCCCCGGCGGGAGGGCCGGGTGAGCAGTTCTTC	CASSPPAGGPGEQFF
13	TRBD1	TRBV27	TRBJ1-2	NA	TGTGCCAACAGTTTTAGGACAGGTAGTGGCTACACCTTC	CANSFRTGSGYTF
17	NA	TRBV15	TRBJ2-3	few	TGTGCCACCAGCAGGCCACTACAGGGTGGGAGCACAGATACGCAGTATTTT	CATSRPLQGGSTDTQYF
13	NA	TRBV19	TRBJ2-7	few	TGTGCCAGTAGTCTCGAGCTTTCCTACGAGCAGTACTTC	CASSLELSYEQYF
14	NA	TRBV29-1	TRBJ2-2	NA	TGCAGCGTTGACGAGGGCAGGATGACCGGGGAGCTGTTTTTT	CSVDEGRMTGELFF
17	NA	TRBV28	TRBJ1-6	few	TGTGCCAGCAGTTTAGCCCCCTTCAGGGAGTACAATTCACCCCTCCACTTT	CASSLAPFREYNSPLHF
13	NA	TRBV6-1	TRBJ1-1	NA	TGTGCCAGCAGTGAAGCGCCGGGCACTGAAGCTTTCTTT	CASSEAPGTEAFF
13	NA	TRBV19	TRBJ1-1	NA	TGTGCCAGTAGTTTATCAGGGAACACTGAAGCTTTCTTT	CASSLSGNTEAFF
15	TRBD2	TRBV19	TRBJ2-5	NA	TGTGCCAGTAGCGGACTAGCGGGGGGACAAGAGACCCAGTACTTC	CASSGLAGGQETQYF
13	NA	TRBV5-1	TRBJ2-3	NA	TGCGCCAGCAGCCGGTCTAGCACAGATACGCAGTATTTT	CASSRSSTDTQYF
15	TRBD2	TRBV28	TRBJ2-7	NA	TGTGCCAGCAGTTTACGGGACTATAGCTCCTACGAGCAGTACTTC	CASSLRDYSSYEQYF